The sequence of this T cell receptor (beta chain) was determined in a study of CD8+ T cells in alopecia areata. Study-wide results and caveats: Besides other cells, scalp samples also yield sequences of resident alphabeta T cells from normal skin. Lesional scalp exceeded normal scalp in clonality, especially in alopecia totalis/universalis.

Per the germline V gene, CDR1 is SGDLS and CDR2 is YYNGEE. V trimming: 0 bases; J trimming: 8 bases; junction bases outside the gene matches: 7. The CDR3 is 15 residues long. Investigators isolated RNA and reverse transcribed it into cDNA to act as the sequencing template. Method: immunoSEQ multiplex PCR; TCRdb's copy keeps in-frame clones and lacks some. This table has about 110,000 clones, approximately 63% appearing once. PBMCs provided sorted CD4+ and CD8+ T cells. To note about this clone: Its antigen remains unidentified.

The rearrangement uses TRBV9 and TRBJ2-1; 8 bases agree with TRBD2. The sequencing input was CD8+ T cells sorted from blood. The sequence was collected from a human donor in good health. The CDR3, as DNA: TGTGCCAGCAGCGTAGTGAGCGGGGGTTCGCATGAGCAGTTCTTC. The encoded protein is CASSVVSGGSHEQFF.